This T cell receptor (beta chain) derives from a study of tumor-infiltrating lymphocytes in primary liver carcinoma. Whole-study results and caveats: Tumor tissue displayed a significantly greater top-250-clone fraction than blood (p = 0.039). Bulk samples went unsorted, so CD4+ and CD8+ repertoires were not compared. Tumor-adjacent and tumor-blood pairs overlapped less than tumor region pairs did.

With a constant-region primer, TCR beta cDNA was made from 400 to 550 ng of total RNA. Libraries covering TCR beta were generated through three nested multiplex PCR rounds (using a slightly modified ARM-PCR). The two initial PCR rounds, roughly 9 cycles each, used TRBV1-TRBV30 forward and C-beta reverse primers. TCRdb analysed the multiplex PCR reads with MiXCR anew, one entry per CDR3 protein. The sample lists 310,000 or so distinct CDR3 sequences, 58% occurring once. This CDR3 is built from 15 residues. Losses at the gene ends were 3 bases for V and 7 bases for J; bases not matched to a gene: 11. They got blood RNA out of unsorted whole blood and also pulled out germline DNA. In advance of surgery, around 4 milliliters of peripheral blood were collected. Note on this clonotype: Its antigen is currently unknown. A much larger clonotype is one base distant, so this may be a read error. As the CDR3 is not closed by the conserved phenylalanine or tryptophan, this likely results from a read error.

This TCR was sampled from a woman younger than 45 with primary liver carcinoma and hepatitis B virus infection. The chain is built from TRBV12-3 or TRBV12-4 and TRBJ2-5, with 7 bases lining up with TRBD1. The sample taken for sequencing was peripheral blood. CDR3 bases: TGTGCCAGCAGTTTGACCACAGGGGAAGGTGGGACCCAGTACTAC. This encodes CASSLTTGEGGTQYY.